This T cell receptor (beta chain) comes out of a study of response to subunit inactivated influenza vaccine (dated by TCRdb to the late 2010s). The study in broad terms: Deep quantitative T cell receptor repertoire profiling was used in the study to track responses to a trivalent subunit inactivated influenza vaccine. Overall results and qualifications from the work: The authors suggested that each seasonal influenza vaccination may recruit only a limited number of new T cells.

A word on this clonotype: The antigen it recognizes is unknown. Base-call qualities are not available, and no considerably larger clone is one nucleotide away.

The library was produced with RT-PCR. TCRdb names Illumina HiSeq 2500 as the instrument used. TCRdb passed the public sequencing reads through fastp at Q25 and MiXCR, retaining productive beta sequences. Every CDR3 protein is listed once, alongside the most common genes and DNA of its rows. This sample holds roughly 570,000 distinct CDR3 sequences; approximately 15% were observed only once. The leading ten clones occupy more than 9.5% of the sample. The germline V gene (reference sequence) gives CDR1 as DFQATT and CDR2 as SNEGSKA. The junction shows trimming of 8 bases on V and 0 bases on J, and the gene matches do not reach 12 bases of it. The CDR3 numbers 15 residues from cysteine through phenylalanine. The kept DNA is CDR3 alone, 45 bases in frame from the first base.

This material consisted of PBMCs from blood, taken about 13 days after vaccination. The rearrangement joined TRBV20-1 to TRBJ2-5, with TRBD2 matching 7 junction bases. The sequence was obtained from a man aged 45-65 years who received an inactivated influenza vaccine. Donor details come from another sample of the same person, matched by shared clones. For the CDR3, the sequence is CSLAVASGNQETQYF. Read as DNA, the sequence is TGCAGTTTGGCTGTGGCTAGCGGAAACCAAGAGACCCAGTACTTC.